This entry lists 9 T cell receptor beta chains sequenced from one sample in a study of T cells in Graves' hyperthyroidism and ophthalmopathy. Regions amplified from RNA transcripts were the TCR beta CDR3 regions. Initially, a first-round RT-PCR of the TCR CDR3 employed the HTBI primer set. TCRdb independently ran MiXCR on the multiplex PCR reads; one entry per CDR3 protein. The sample includes approximately 370,000 distinct CDR3 sequences, about 15% of them seen just once. The sample consisted of blood. The origin of the receptors is a woman in her twenties or thirties with Graves' hyperthyroidism.

Ten or more counts support this clonotype. The rearrangement uses TRBV11-3 and TRBJ2-1, with D unresolved. V lost 5 bases, J lost 0 bases, and 14 bases lay in between. The CDR3 consists of 16 residues. Germline V gives CDR1 SGHNT, CDR2 YENEEA. The CDR3 here is CASSPQGTDSYNEQFF. The CDR3 DNA reads TGTGCCAGCAGCCCTCAAGGCACCGACTCCTACAATGAGCAGTTCTTC.

A few counts support this clonotype. The rearrangement joins TRBV6-1 to TRBJ2-5; a weak D match, TRBD2 (5 bases). V lost 1 base and J 4 bases, leaving 13 bases between the germline ends. The CDR3 is 15 amino acids. Per the germline V gene, CDR1 is MNHNS and CDR2 is SASEGT. The CDR3 nucleotides are TGTGCCAGCAGTGAAGGGGCGGCTAGCAGAGAGACCCAGTACTTC. This gives the protein CASSEGAASRETQYF.

Points on this clonotype: At one end the junction does not follow the germline gene, possibly because of a read error. The chain is built from TRBV2 and TRBJ2-2; D may correspond to TRBD1 or TRBD2 (5 bases each). The length of the CDR3 is 15 residues. The V gene's germline CDR1 is SNHLY and CDR2 FYNNEI. CDR3 DNA: TGTGCCAGCAGTGGAAGGGGTTTGGTCACCGGGAAGCTGTTTTTT. Translating gives CASSGRGLVTGKLFF.

There are many counts of this clonotype. The chain has TRBV7-4 and TRBJ2-3; D remains unclear. The V end lost 4 bases, the J end lost 6 bases, and 38 bases lay between the germline ends. Germline assignment: CDR1 SGHVT and CDR2 SQSDAQ. The CDR3 is 22 amino acids. CDR3 nucleotides: TGTGCCAGCAGCTGGCCTGTATTTGTCTTGGGTGTTGGCACGTTCGCTCGTGATACGCAGTATTTT. It codes for CASSWPVFVLGVGTFARDTQYF.

This clonotype has at least ten counts. This rearrangement joins TRBV7-8 to TRBJ2-1; D might be TRBD2 (6 bases). Germline CDR1 SGHVS, CDR2 FQNEAQ. This CDR3 region has 16 residues. The ends were cut back, 5 bases at V and 5 bases at J, with 19 bases in the middle. The CDR3 DNA follows: TGTGCCAGCAGCCCCGGGCGAGCGGGTGATGACAATGAGCAGTTCTTC. It is translated as CASSPGRAGDDNEQFF.

This clonotype was observed at least ten times. The gene calls are TRBV20-1 and TRBJ2-5; 8 bases match TRBD2. From germline, CDR1 is DFQATT and CDR2 SNEGSKA (reference sequence). The CDR3 runs to 13 residues. The V gene end was trimmed by 6 bases and the J gene end by 4 bases; junction bases not matched to a gene: 7. CDR3 coding DNA: TGCAGTGCGTACCCCGGGGGGGGAGAGACCCAGTACTTC. As protein: CSAYPGGGETQYF.

This clonotype was seen ten or more times. The chain's CDR3 is CASRSERAEAFF. The CDR3 nucleotides read TGTGCCAGCAGATCGGAGCGGGCTGAAGCTTTCTTT. The chain recombines TRBV28 with TRBJ1-1; D not certain. This CDR3 has 12 amino acids. The V gene lost 6 bases and the J gene lost 6 bases, with 11 bases spanning the gap. CDR1 is MDHEN and CDR2 is SYDVKM in the germline V gene.

This clonotype was observed many times. The CDR3 region has the DNA TGCAGTGCCCACCGAGTTACTAGCGGGGGCTACGAGCAGTACTTC. This translates into CSAHRVTSGGYEQYF. This rearrangement joins TRBV20-1 to TRBJ2-7; 11 bases map to TRBD2. The germline CDR1 and CDR2 sequences are DFQATT and SNEGSKA (reference sequence). V gave up 6 bases and J gave up 3 bases; unmatched junction bases: 10. The CDR3 runs to 15 residues.

This clonotype was recorded many times. CDR3 protein: CASSSRDSHYNEQFF. The DNA for the CDR3 is TGTGCCAGCAGTAGTAGGGACTCCCACTACAATGAGCAGTTCTTC. The V call is TRBV28, the J call TRBJ2-1, with D possibly TRBD2 on 6 matching bases. The germline V gene encodes CDR1 MDHEN and CDR2 SYDVKM. V was clipped by 5 bases and J by 3 bases, with 14 bases between them. The CDR3 has 15 amino acids.